One and the same sample provided the 3 T cell receptor beta chains below, sequenced in a study of blood T cell repertoires in COVID-19. Profiling relied on immunoSEQ multiplex PCR, and the TCRdb table lists in-frame clones only, not all of them. The sample lists 13,000 or so clones, about 80% seen once, with about 43% in the top ten. What was sequenced was peripheral blood. These receptors came from a woman of 80 years or more with acute or convalescent COVID-19.

The J gene is TRBJ2-2, the V gene TRBV11-2; TRBD2 aligns across 7 bases. The germline V gene encodes CDR1 SGHAT and CDR2 FQNNGV. This CDR3 has 16 amino acids. With V trimmed by 0 bases and J by 3 bases, 4 bases remained unmatched. The CDR3 sequence is CASSLDGGVDTGELFF. For the CDR3, the DNA is TGTGCCAGCAGCTTAGATGGGGGGGTCGACACCGGGGAGCTGTTTTTT.

This clone appeared once. This chain links TRBV6-2 or TRBV6-3 with TRBJ2-7, with 9 bases lining up with TRBD1. Per germline, CDR1 MNHEY and CDR2 SVGEGT. The ends lost 2 bases at V and 2 bases at J; junction bases unmatched: 10. The CDR3 totals 17 residues. In nucleotides, the CDR3 is TGTGCCAGCAGTTACCACACTGGGGACAGGGACCCCTACGAGCAGTACTTC. Translation: CASSYHTGDRDPYEQYF.

The V and J genes are TRBV28 and TRBJ2-7, with D unclear. Trimming pared 5 bases from V and 2 bases from J, leaving 19 bases between. The CDR3 has 16 residues. Germline CDR1 and CDR2: MDHEN and SYDVKM. The CDR3 here is CASSENTVPSTYEQYF. The DNA for the CDR3 is TGTGCCAGCAGTGAAAATACAGTTCCTTCCACCTACGAGCAGTACTTC.